This entry lists 28 T cell receptor beta chains sequenced from one sample in a study of T cells in Graves' hyperthyroidism and ophthalmopathy. Using RNA transcripts as the source, TCR beta CDR3 regions were amplified. An initial round of RT-PCR targeting the TCR CDR3 relied on the HTBI primer set. TCRdb reprocessed the multiplex PCR reads via MiXCR and lists one record per CDR3 protein. The table has a few hundred thousand distinct CDR3 sequences, around 16% seen once. The material sequenced was blood. The receptors shown here come from a woman younger than 45 with Graves' ophthalmopathy.

This chain joins TRBV11-2 and TRBJ2-5, with D unclear. The CDR3 is 15 amino acids. From germline, CDR1 is SGHAT and CDR2 FQNNGV. Trimming left V 0 bases short and J 0 bases short, with 8 bases between. This chain's CDR3 is CASSLEAVYQETQYF. CDR3 bases: TGTGCCAGCAGCTTAGAGGCAGTGTACCAAGAGACCCAGTACTTC. Looking up the rest from reference TRBV11-2 and TRBJ2-5 gives the full variable domain: EAGVAQSPRYKIIEKRQSVAFWCNPISGHATLYWYQQILGQGPKLLIQFQNNGVVDDSQLPKDRFSAERLKGVDSTLKIQPAKLEDSAVYLCASSLEAVYQETQYFGPGTRLLVL.

The sample holds a few counts of this clonotype. The chain is built from TRBV29-1 and TRBJ2-5, with D unclear. The CDR3 consists of 9 residues. Germline V gene lookup returns CDR1 SQVTM and CDR2 ANQGSEA. CDR3 sequence (DNA): TGCACCGACCAAGAGACCCAGTACTTC. Encoded protein: CTDQETQYF.

This clonotype was seen many times. The chain carries TRBV6-2 or TRBV6-3 and TRBJ2-7, with TRBD2 as a possible D gene (6 bases). Trimming cost V 2 bases and J 4 bases, with 15 bases left between them. This CDR3 has 15 residues. CDR1 is MNHEY and CDR2 is SVGEGT in the germline V gene. As DNA, the CDR3 is TGTGCCAGCAGTTACATCCCCGGGACTGGATACGAGCAGTACTTC. It yields the protein CASSYIPGTGYEQYF.

In this sample, this clonotype turned up many times. This chain links TRBV15 with TRBJ1-1, with 8 bases fitting TRBD1. Germline V gene data show CDR1 as LNHNV and CDR2 as YYDKDF (reference sequence). The CDR3 has 14 amino acids. V was pared by 6 bases and J by 2 bases, with 5 bases of the junction left unmatched. DNA of the CDR3: TGTGCCACCAGTACCAGGGGGCCAAACACTGAAGCTTTCTTT. Translation gives CATSTRGPNTEAFF.

The sample holds many counts of this clonotype. The chain recombines TRBV7-8 with TRBJ2-5; D is undetermined. The CDR3 runs to 12 residues. V was pared by 5 bases and J by 5 bases, with 9 bases between. Per germline, CDR1 SGHVS and CDR2 FQNEAQ. The CDR3 here is CASSLTAETQYF. CDR3 sequence (DNA): TGTGCCAGCAGCCTGACCGCGGAGACCCAGTACTTC.

This clonotype was counted ten times or more. V gene TRBV3-1 combines with J gene TRBJ2-7; 11 bases are shared with TRBD2. Looked up from germline, CDR1 is LGHDT and CDR2 is YNNKEL (reference sequence). Unmatched junction bases numbered 12, after V lost 0 bases and J lost 2 bases. The CDR3 is 19 amino acids. The CDR3 DNA follows: TGTGCCAGCAGCCAAGATCGGAGGACCGGGACTAGCGGCACCTACGAGCAGTACTTC. Protein product: CASSQDRRTGTSGTYEQYF.

This clonotype has ten or more counts. The J gene is TRBJ2-7, the V gene TRBV28; a possible D gene is TRBD1 (6 bases). Trimming took off 3 bases at V and 2 bases at J, with 14 bases between the two ends. The CDR3 is 15 amino acids. The germline V gene has CDR1 MDHEN and CDR2 SYDVKM. DNA for the CDR3: TGTGCCAGCAGTTTGGGGGCAGGGGCACCCTACGAGCAGTACTTC. Its protein product is CASSLGAGAPYEQYF.

In this sample, this clonotype turned up many times. The chain uses TRBV4-1 and TRBJ1-1, with a possible D match to TRBD1 (5 bases). The CDR3 has 16 amino acids. Between the trimmed V and J ends, which lost 4 bases and 0 bases, there was a span of 15 bases. Germline loops: CDR1 MGHRA, CDR2 YSYEKL. In DNA, the CDR3 is TGCGCCAGCAGCCCCGACAGTGGATATATGAACACTGAAGCTTTCTTT. Translating gives CASSPDSGYMNTEAFF.

This clonotype occurred many times. The chain carries TRBV28 and TRBJ2-7, with D unclear. CDR1 and CDR2 (germline): MDHEN, SYDVKM. This CDR3 comprises 14 residues. Trimming shortened V by 4 bases and J by 1 base, and 11 bases separated the two germline ends. The CDR3 DNA reads TGTGCCAGCAGTTCGCAGACACTTTCCTACGAGCAGTACTTC. This gives the protein CASSSQTLSYEQYF.

This clonotype was seen many times. The chain joins TRBV7-9 to TRBJ1-5, with a weak D call TRBD1 (5 bases). The CDR3 length is 14 residues. Trimming removed 5 bases from V and 8 bases from J, with 16 bases in between. Germline CDR1 is SEHNR and CDR2 is FQNEAQ (reference sequence). The DNA of the CDR3 is TGTGCCAGCAGCGGAGGGGCGCTGACAAAGCCCCAGCATTTT. It translates to CASSGGALTKPQHF.

This clonotype was found many times. V usage is TRBV18 and J usage is TRBJ2-7; weak D call: TRBD1 (6 bases). The CDR3 is made up of 14 amino acids. V shed 3 bases and J shed 0 bases, with 9 bases lying between them. Per the germline V gene, CDR1 is KGHSH and CDR2 is LQKENI. Here the CDR3 DNA reads TGTGCCAGCTCACCCCCGGACAGCTCCTACGAGCAGTACTTC. Translated: CASSPPDSSYEQYF.

For this clonotype: A much larger clone is a single base away; this may be a read error. The V call is TRBV4-3, the J call TRBJ2-5; 15 bases align to TRBD2. V shed 5 bases and J 4 bases; nucleotides not matched to a gene: 8. The CDR3 is 17 amino acids. Germline V gives CDR1 LGHNA, CDR2 YSLEER. The CDR3 nucleotides are TGCGCCAGCAGCTTCGGACTAGCGGGAGGGGATAGAGAGACCCAGTACTTC. This translates into CASSFGLAGGDRETQYF.

The genes are TRBV20-1 and TRBJ2-3; 7 nucleotides match TRBD2. Germline assignment: CDR1 DFQATT and CDR2 SNEGSKA (reference sequence). Trimming took 6 bases from V and 2 from J; bases not matched to a gene: 5. The CDR3 runs to 13 residues. The CDR3 region has the DNA TGCAGTGCCCAAGCGGGGTTCACAGATACGCAGTATTTT. Protein: CSAQAGFTDTQYF.

This clonotype has ten or more counts. This chain links TRBV11-3 with TRBJ2-3; D is possibly TRBD2 (6 bases). The CDR3 totals 13 residues. Germline V gene sequence: CDR1 SGHNT, CDR2 YENEEA. Trimming took 5 bases from V and 5 from J, leaving 11 bases between them. CDR3 sequence reads: CASSLFGGDTQYF. CDR3 DNA sequence: TGTGCCAGCAGCCTATTCGGGGGAGATACGCAGTATTTT.

This clonotype was counted a few times. The rearrangement joins TRBV4-1 to TRBJ1-4, with D perhaps TRBD1 (5 bases). Germline V gives CDR1 MGHRA, CDR2 YSYEKL. The germline V and J ends were trimmed by 1 base and 8 bases, with 20 bases remaining between them. This CDR3 spans 17 amino acids. The CDR3 spells CASSQARFRDRQEKLFF. The CDR3 nucleotides are TGCGCCAGCAGCCAAGCTCGATTCCGGGACCGTCAGGAAAAACTGTTTTTT.

This clonotype was seen ten or more times. This chain connects TRBV20-1 to TRBJ2-3; 7 bases are a match to TRBD2. Trimming cost V 2 bases and J 4 bases; bases outside gene matches: 9. The germline gives CDR1 DFQATT, CDR2 SNEGSKA (reference sequence). The CDR3 totals 15 residues. The CDR3 region has the DNA TGCAGTGCTAGAAGGGGAGGGGAGGAGGCAGATACGCAGTATTTT. This sequence encodes CSARRGGEEADTQYF.

This clonotype was recorded many times. V gene TRBV20-1 combines with J gene TRBJ2-4, with 7 nucleotides matching TRBD1. J was trimmed by 5 bases and V by 8 bases; bases with no gene match: 6. The germline gives CDR1 DFQATT, CDR2 SNEGSKA (reference sequence). The CDR3 sequence is 12 residues long. CDR3 amino acids: CSIRQGQNIQYF. The CDR3 nucleotides are TGCAGTATTAGACAGGGCCAAAACATTCAGTACTTC.

This clonotype appeared many times. This chain connects TRBV11-1 to TRBJ2-5; TRBD2 might be the D (5 bases). The CDR3 length is 14 residues. The V end was cut by 4 bases, the J end by 3 bases, with 12 bases between. Germline V CDR1 and CDR2: SGHAT, FQDESV (reference sequence). The chain's CDR3 is CASSSGVSKETQYF. The CDR3 DNA reads as TGTGCCAGCAGCTCCGGGGTGTCAAAAGAGACCCAGTACTTC.

The sample holds many counts of this clonotype. The genes are TRBV28 and TRBJ2-7; D may be TRBD2 (6 bases). Per germline, CDR1 MDHEN and CDR2 SYDVKM. V was trimmed by 5 bases and J by 0 bases, leaving 14 bases between them. The CDR3 spans 15 residues. CDR3 sequence reads: CASSPPSVGSYEQYF. DNA for the CDR3: TGTGCCAGCAGTCCCCCTAGCGTAGGCTCCTACGAGCAGTACTTC.

The V gene is TRBV6-1, the J gene TRBJ2-2; D remains ambiguous. The CDR3 runs 16 residues. Per germline, CDR1 MNHNS and CDR2 SASEGT. V lost 2 bases, J lost 4 bases, and 14 bases lay in between. In DNA form, the CDR3 reads TGTGCCAGCAGTGAATTAAAAGGGTCTCTCACCGGGGAGCTGTTTTTT. Its protein is CASSELKGSLTGELFF.

This clonotype was counted only a few times. This chain links TRBV19 with TRBJ2-2; D possibly corresponds to TRBD2 (6 bases). The CDR3 runs to 15 residues. Trimming pared 5 bases from V and 3 bases from J, leaving 13 bases between. CDR1 and CDR2 from the germline V gene are LNHDA and SQIVND (reference sequence). Here the CDR3 DNA reads TGTGCCAGTAGTCCAGTAGCGGCGTACACCGGGGAGCTGTTTTTT. This translates into CASSPVAAYTGELFF.

This clonotype was seen more than once but under ten times. The V gene is TRBV4-3, the J gene TRBJ2-1, with D unclear. The CDR3 is 15 residues long. V was shortened by 0 bases and J by 2 bases, with 8 bases between the two germline ends. Germline V gene data show CDR1 as LGHNA and CDR2 as YSLEER. The CDR3 DNA is TGCGCCAGCAGCCAAGATGAAGCCCCCTACAATGAGCAGTTCTTC. Residues: CASSQDEAPYNEQFF.

This clonotype was detected ten times or more. CDR3 region: CSASIAGGPDTQYF. CDR3 nucleotides: TGCAGTGCTTCGATAGCGGGAGGGCCGGATACGCAGTATTTT. J is TRBJ2-3 and V is TRBV20-1; TRBD2 agrees at 11 bases. V was clipped by 5 bases and J by 6 bases; unmatched bases: 7. Germline V gene data show CDR1 as DFQATT and CDR2 as SNEGSKA (reference sequence). This CDR3 is 14 amino acids long.

This clonotype was observed at least ten times. This chain links TRBV15 with TRBJ1-1; possible D gene TRBD1, 6 bases. Trimming cost V 3 bases and J 7 bases, with 12 bases left between them. Germline assignment: CDR1 LNHNV and CDR2 YYDKDF (reference sequence). The CDR3 loop spans 13 amino acids. The CDR3 sequence is CATSSPNRDEAFF. The CDR3 DNA sequence: TGTGCCACCAGCAGCCCAAACAGGGATGAAGCTTTCTTT.

The V call is TRBV9, the J call TRBJ2-3; 8 nucleotides align to TRBD2. CDR1 and CDR2 (germline): SGDLS, YYNGEE. J lost 2 bases, V lost 3 bases, and 8 bases had no gene match. There are 16 residues in the CDR3. The CDR3 nucleotides read TGTGCCAGCAGCGACGAAAGCGGGAGTGCCACAGATACGCAGTATTTT. Encoded protein: CASSDESGSATDTQYF.

This clonotype was detected ten times or more. The chain recombines TRBV2 with TRBJ2-5, with a weak D call TRBD2 (6 bases). This CDR3 contains 13 residues. V lost 6 bases and J 4 bases, leaving 12 bases between the germline ends. CDR1 and CDR2 from the germline V gene are SNHLY and FYNNEI. CDR3 sequence: CASRGMEGETQYF. The CDR3 region has the DNA TGTGCCAGCAGGGGGATGGAGGGAGAGACCCAGTACTTC.

This clonotype was recorded many times. The chain combines TRBV7-8 with TRBJ2-7; no firm D call. Germline-derived CDR1 and CDR2 are SGHVS and FQNEAQ. This CDR3 spans 14 amino acids. The V gene lost 2 bases and the J gene lost 0 bases, with 8 bases spanning the gap. The CDR3 is CASSLLRASYEQYF. The DNA for the CDR3 is TGTGCCAGCAGCTTACTCCGGGCCTCCTACGAGCAGTACTTC.

The table lists this clonotype with a few counts. The chain combines TRBV15 with TRBJ2-7, with 8 bases matching TRBD2. J was trimmed by 0 bases and V by 4 bases; bases with no gene match: 5. CDR1 LNHNV and CDR2 YYDKDF come from the germline V gene (reference sequence). The CDR3 is 15 residues long. The CDR3 is CATSTPAGASYEQYF. The CDR3 coding sequence is TGTGCCACCAGCACGCCAGCGGGAGCCTCCTACGAGCAGTACTTC.